This TCR beta chain derives from a study of T cell repertoires in ileal Crohn's disease (dated by TCRdb to between 2018 and 2020). Context from the whole study: The median duration of disease was approximately 8.5 years, and at the time of surgery 35% to 45% of patients were active smokers. Surgery was performed for a complication in all patients, with stricturing disease in approximately 60% and penetrating disease in 39%. Roughly half of the patients were given postoperative therapy, with about 18 on anti-TNF agents and 10 to 12 on thiopurines. The TCR repertoire was analysed in over 50 patients with Crohn's disease drawn from a prospective multicentre cohort. The study was conducted in parallel with a multicentre cohort built to find predictors of early endoscopic recurrence after ileocolonic resection. A Rutgeerts score above i0 was used to define endoscopic postoperative recurrence. A total of approximately 170 mucosal samples from some 60 patients were sequenced, collected from several sites on the surgical specimen as well as at postoperative endoscopy.

Counted from cysteine to phenylalanine, this CDR3 has 15 amino acids. The read is trimmed to its CDR3 DNA, 45 bases read in frame from base 1. The germline V gene yields MNHEY for CDR1 and SVGAGI for CDR2. V ends up 10 bases short and J 5 bases short, with an unmatched junction base count of 15. A word on this clone: The target of this receptor is not known. The record has no base qualities; no much larger clone is one base away.

Five hundred nanograms of biopsy DNA per sample were submitted for commercial TCRB immunosequencing. Adaptive Biotechnology amplified CDR3 regions from genomic DNA with a two-step multiplex PCR that controlled for amplification bias. The first PCR used primers for every V and J gene segment; the second PCR added barcodes and Illumina adapters. An Illumina instrument was used to sequence the CDR3 libraries. The source study handled its data this way. Vendor-provided pipelines were combined with custom analysis of raw data in R/Bioconductor under R version 3.3.0. Clonality, which ranges from 0 to 1, was calculated as the inverse of the normalised Shannon entropy across all productive clones. The repertoire share taken up by the top 100 clones defined high-frequency clones, and only clones that passed a 95% confidence test were kept. Repertoire diversity was measured with the Simpson index, and overlap between samples was measured with the Morisita-Horn index. TCRdb carries this immuneACCESS record with in-frame sequences only. Its versions omit some clonotypes, under half of them owing to an unresolved V gene in the studies checked, with the rest unexplained. V and J calls and clone size come straight from that table; D and trimming were deduced from the DNA. The sample table shows under 20,000 clones, and roughly 83% are seen once. The leading ten clones occupy 10% of the sample.

The full study reports these points: A significantly higher proportion of clonal expansions was observed in active smokers at surgery than in non-smokers (roughly 24% vs 19%, p=0.02). Endoscopic recurrence was linked to a higher percentage of high-frequency clones at surgery, and recurrence occurred in every patient whose clonality exceeded 26.8% (18/57). Only a subgroup of patients, of unstated size, had their mucosal CD4 and CD8 T cells sorted and sequenced. More high-frequency clones were carried by sorted CD8 T cells than by CD4 T cells, suggesting that mucosal expansions were mainly CD8.

To be eligible, patients had to be adults with ileal or ileocolonic Crohn's disease and an indication for ileocolonic resection. Whole ileal mucosal biopsies were stored frozen at -80°C before DNA extraction. A TRizol-based method was used to extract genomic DNA from the frozen whole biopsies, and the DNA was quantified with a NanoDrop 2000 spectrophotometer. The sequence derives from an adult with Crohn's disease. The sequence joins TRBV6-5 to TRBJ2-7, and 9 bases in between align with TRBD1. The source material was ileal tissue. The DNA is as follows: TGTGCCATTAGTGGGACCGGGACAGGGTCCAACGAGCAGTACTTC. Translated, this is CAISGTGTGSNEQYF.